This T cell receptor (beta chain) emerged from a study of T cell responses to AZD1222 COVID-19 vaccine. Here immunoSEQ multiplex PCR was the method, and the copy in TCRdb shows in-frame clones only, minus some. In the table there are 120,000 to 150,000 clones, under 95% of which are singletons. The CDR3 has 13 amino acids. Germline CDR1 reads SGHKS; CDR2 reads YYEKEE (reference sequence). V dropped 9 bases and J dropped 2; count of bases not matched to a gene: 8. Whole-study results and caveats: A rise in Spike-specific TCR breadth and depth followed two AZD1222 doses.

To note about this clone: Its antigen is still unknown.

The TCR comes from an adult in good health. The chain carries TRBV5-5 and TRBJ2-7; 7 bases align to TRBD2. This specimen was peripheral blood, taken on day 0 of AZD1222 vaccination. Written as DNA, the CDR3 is TGTGCCACCGCCCGGGGGGTTCCCTACGAGCAGTACTTC. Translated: CATARGVPYEQYF.